A single sample gave rise to the 14 T cell receptor beta chains below, sequenced in a study of shared clonotypes between healthy human individuals. The data were produced by immunoSEQ multiplex PCR, yet TCRdb's version contains in-frame clones alone and is incomplete. The sample contains millions of clones, roughly 94% of which appear only once. Material: naive CD4+ T cells sorted from blood. Subset indicated: CD45RA+ positively selected. The receptor source for this set is a man between 18 and 35 years old in good health.

On this clone: Other DNA sequences in this specimen translate into the identical CDR3. This chain uses TRBV9 with TRBJ1-5, with TRBD1 identical over 8 bases. The ends lost 3 bases at V and 4 bases at J; junction bases unmatched: 3. This CDR3 region has 14 residues. Looked up from germline, CDR1 is SGDLS and CDR2 is YYNGEE. CDR3 sequence reads: CASSGQGHNQPQHF. Written as DNA, the CDR3 is TGTGCCAGCAGCGGACAGGGGCATAATCAGCCCCAGCATTTT.

As for this clone: At the DNA level, this CDR3 is encoded by other sequences in the same sample as well. The chain uses TRBV9 and TRBJ2-3; 10 bases line up with TRBD2. Losses at the gene ends were 1 base for V and 4 bases for J; bases not matched to a gene: 6. Looked up from germline, CDR1 is SGDLS and CDR2 is YYNGEE. There are 16 residues in the CDR3. In nucleotides, the CDR3 is TGTGCCAGCAGCGTATCGATAGCGGGAGGTGCAGATACGCAGTATTTT. Amino acid sequence: CASSVSIAGGADTQYF.

This chain uses TRBV7-2 with TRBJ1-1; maybe TRBD1 (5 bases). From germline, CDR1 is SGHTA and CDR2 FQGNSA. V lost 5 bases to trimming and J lost 1 base, with 14 bases between them. CDR3 length: 15 residues. The CDR3 loop is CASSPDEGTNTEAFF. The CDR3 DNA follows: TGTGCCAGCAGCCCTGATGAGGGGACGAACACTGAAGCTTTCTTT.

This chain connects TRBV9 to TRBJ2-3, with unresolved D. Germline V lookup: CDR1 SGDLS, CDR2 YYNGEE. This CDR3 is 16 amino acids long. V was pared by 7 bases and J by 3 bases, with 21 bases between. The CDR3 DNA is TGTGCCAGCTCCCGATCGAAGGGCCCACCTACAGATACGCAGTATTTT. It translates to CASSRSKGPPTDTQYF.

The DNA for the CDR3 is TGTGCCAGAGGGACGCGGGGGAATGAGCAGTTCTTC. It encodes CARGTRGNEQFF. J is TRBJ2-1 and V is TRBV11-3; 7 nucleotides match TRBD2. Trimming at V came to 9 bases and at J to 7 bases, leaving 6 bases not matched to a gene. CDR1 and CDR2 (germline): SGHNT, YENEEA. The CDR3 is 12 amino acids.

The gene calls are TRBV7-9 and TRBJ2-7; 11 bases fit TRBD1. This CDR3 has 16 residues. Per germline, CDR1 SEHNR and CDR2 FQNEAQ (reference sequence). J lost 2 bases, V lost 2 bases, and 5 bases had no gene match. CDR3 region: CASSLSGTGGTYEQYF. Written as DNA, the CDR3 is TGTGCCAGCAGCTTATCTGGGACAGGGGGGACCTACGAGCAGTACTTC.

This chain uses TRBV5-1 with TRBJ2-5, with TRBD1 matching over 12 bases. Looked up from germline, CDR1 is SGHRS and CDR2 is YFSETQ. There are 16 residues in the CDR3. Losses at the gene ends were 3 bases for V and 3 bases for J; bases not matched to a gene: 6. The CDR3 here is CASSSQGTGGKETQYF. The CDR3 region has the DNA TGCGCCAGCAGCTCTCAAGGGACAGGGGGCAAAGAGACCCAGTACTTC. The full variable domain, its missing parts supplied by reference TRBV5-1 and TRBJ2-5, is KAGVTQTPRYLIKTRGQQVTLSCSPISGHRSVSWYQQTPGQGLQFLFEYFSETQRNKGNFPGRFSGRQFSNSRSEMNVSTLELGDSALYLCASSSQGTGGKETQYFGPGTRLLVL.

The rearrangement joins TRBV29-1 to TRBJ2-3, with D hard to call. The CDR3 consists of 13 residues. CDR1 is SQVTM and CDR2 is ANQGSEA in the germline V gene. V lost 2 bases and J 2 bases, leaving 8 bases between the germline ends. CDR3 in amino acids: CSVEIQTTDTQYF. CDR3 sequence (DNA): TGCAGCGTTGAAATCCAGACCACAGATACGCAGTATTTT.

The sample holds one count of this clone. This chain connects TRBV7-2 to TRBJ2-1, with 9 bases lining up with TRBD2. The CDR3 sequence is 19 residues long. V dropped 5 bases and J dropped 1; count of bases not matched to a gene: 15. Germline V lookup: CDR1 SGHTA, CDR2 FQGNSA. CDR3 in DNA: TGTGCCAGCAGCCCAATACGGGGGCGACTAGCGGCTTCCTACAATGAGCAGTTCTTC. This gives the protein CASSPIRGRLAASYNEQFF.

The chain joins TRBV7-9 to TRBJ2-5; possibly TRBD1 or TRBD2 for D (5 bases each). Germline CDR1 is SEHNR and CDR2 is FQNEAQ (reference sequence). V was trimmed by 5 bases and J by 7 bases, leaving 14 bases between them. This CDR3 contains 13 residues. Written as DNA, the CDR3 is TGTGCCAGCAGCCATGGGGGTACGGGGACCCAGTACTTC. Its protein product is CASSHGGTGTQYF. Supplemented by reference TRBV7-9 and TRBJ2-5, the full variable domain reads DTGVSQNPRHKITKRGQNVTFRCDPISEHNRLYWYRQTLGQGPEFLTYFQNEAQLEKSRLLSDRFSAERPKGSFSTLEIQRTEQGDSAMYLCASSHGGTGTQYFGPGTRLLVL.

The V gene is TRBV4-3, the J gene TRBJ1-4; no firm D call. Trimming took 1 base from V and 4 from J, leaving 10 bases between them. The CDR3 loop spans 15 amino acids. Germline CDR1 is LGHNA and CDR2 is YSLEER. CDR3 protein: CASSQGGSLNEKLFF. CDR3 DNA sequence: TGCGCCAGCAGCCAAGGAGGCAGTCTTAATGAAAAACTGTTTTTT.

This chain joins TRBV7-9 and TRBJ1-1, with 8 positions matching TRBD1. CDR3 size: 14 residues. Germline trimming cut 6 bases from V and 5 bases from J; bases unmatched to any gene: 8. Germline CDR1 is SEHNR and CDR2 is FQNEAQ (reference sequence). CDR3 amino acids: CASSRQGAYTEAFF. The CDR3 DNA reads TGTGCCAGCAGTCGGCAGGGGGCGTATACTGAAGCTTTCTTT.

The rearrangement links TRBV4-2 to TRBJ2-3; D might be TRBD2 (6 bases). From germline, CDR1 is LGHNA and CDR2 YNFKEQ. The CDR3 has 17 amino acids. V was pared by 2 bases and J by 0 bases, with 15 bases between. CDR3 residues: CASSQPGLFTSTDTQYF. In nucleotides, the CDR3 is TGTGCCAGCAGCCAACCTGGACTATTTACTAGCACAGATACGCAGTATTTT.

The J gene is TRBJ2-1, the V gene TRBV28, with a possible D match to TRBD2 (6 bases). V lost 8 bases and J lost 7, with 15 bases in between. CDR1 MDHEN and CDR2 SYDVKM come from the germline V gene. The CDR3 totals 13 residues. As DNA, the CDR3 is TGTGCCAGCGCGGGGCGAGGAAAGAATGAGCAGTTCTTC. Its protein product is CASAGRGKNEQFF.